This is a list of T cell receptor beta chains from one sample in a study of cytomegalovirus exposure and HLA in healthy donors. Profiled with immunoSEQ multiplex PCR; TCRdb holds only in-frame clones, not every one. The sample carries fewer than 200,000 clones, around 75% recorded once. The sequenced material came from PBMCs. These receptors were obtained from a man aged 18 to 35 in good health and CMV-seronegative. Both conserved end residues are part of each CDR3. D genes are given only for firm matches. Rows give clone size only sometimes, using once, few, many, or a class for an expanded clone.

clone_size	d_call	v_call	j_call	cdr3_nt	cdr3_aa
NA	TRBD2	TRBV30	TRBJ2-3	TGTGCCTGGGGACCTAGCGGGAGGGGCACAGATACGCAGTATTTT	CAWGPSGRGTDTQYF
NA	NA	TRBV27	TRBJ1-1	TGTGCCAGCAGTGGCGGGGGCCCAGCTGAAGCTTTCTTT	CASSGGGPAEAFF
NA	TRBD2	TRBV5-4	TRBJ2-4	TGTGCCAGCAGCTCTTTAAACCTAGCGGGAGGGCCCCAAAACATTCAGTACTTC	CASSSLNLAGGPQNIQYF
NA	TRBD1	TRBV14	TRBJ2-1	TGTGCCAGCAGCCATTGGGACAGGGGACCCAATGAGCAGTTCTTC	CASSHWDRGPNEQFF
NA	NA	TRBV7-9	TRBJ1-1	TGTGCCAGCAGCTTCATCACTCCTGAAGCTTTCTTT	CASSFITPEAFF
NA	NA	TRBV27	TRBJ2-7	TGTGCCAGCAGGGGGACCTACACGGGAGTGTACGAGCAGTACTTC	CASRGTYTGVYEQYF
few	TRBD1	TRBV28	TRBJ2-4	TGTGCCAGCAGCCAGTGGACAGGGGCTCTAGCCAAAAACATTCAGTACTTC	CASSQWTGALAKNIQYF
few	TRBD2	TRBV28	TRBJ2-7	TGTGCCAGCAGACCTCTAGCGGGAGGCACCTACGAGCAGTACTTC	CASRPLAGGTYEQYF
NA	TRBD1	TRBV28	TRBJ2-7	TGTGCCAGCCTGATTGGGACAGGAAACTACGAGCAGTACTTC	CASLIGTGNYEQYF
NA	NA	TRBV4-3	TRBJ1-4	TGCGCCAGCAGCCAAGAATTGTACAGGGCCAATGAAAAACTGTTTTTT	CASSQELYRANEKLFF
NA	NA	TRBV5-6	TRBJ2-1	TGTGCCAGCAGCGGCGGAGTAGTTAACAATGAGCAGTTCTTC	CASSGGVVNNEQFF
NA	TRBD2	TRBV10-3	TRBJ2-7	TGTGCCATCAGTGTGGGAGCGGGATCCTACGAGCAGTACTTC	CAISVGAGSYEQYF
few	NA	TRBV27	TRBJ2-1	TGTGCCAGCAGGACAGGCCCTCGTGAGCAGTTCTTC	CASRTGPREQFF
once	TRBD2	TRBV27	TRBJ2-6	TGTGCCAGCAGGGAAAGCGGGGTGGGGGGGGCCAACGTCCTGACTTTC	CASRESGVGGANVLTF
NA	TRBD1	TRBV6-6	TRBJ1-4	TGTGCCAGCAGTTATTGGACAGGGGGCGGAGGAGAAAAACTGTTTTTT	CASSYWTGGGGEKLFF
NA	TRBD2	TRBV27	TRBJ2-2	TGTGCCAGCAGCAATAGCGGGAGTAACACCGGGGAGCTGTTTTTT	CASSNSGSNTGELFF
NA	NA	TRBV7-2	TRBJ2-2	TGTGCCAGCAGCTTCACTTCCAACACCGGGGAGCTGTTTTTT	CASSFTSNTGELFF
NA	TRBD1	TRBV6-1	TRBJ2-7	TGTGCCAGCAGTGAAGTGGAGACAGGGGGCTACGAGCAGTACTTC	CASSEVETGGYEQYF
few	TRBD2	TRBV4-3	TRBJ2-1	TGCGCCAGCAGCCAAGATAGACTAGCTAATGAGCAGTTCTTC	CASSQDRLANEQFF
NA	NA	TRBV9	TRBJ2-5	TGTGCCAGCAGCGTAGCCCCCAGTCAGGGGGGGACCCAGTACTTC	CASSVAPSQGGTQYF
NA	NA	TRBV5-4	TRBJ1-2	TGTGCCAGCAGCCAAGCAACTAACTATGGCTACACCTTC	CASSQATNYGYTF
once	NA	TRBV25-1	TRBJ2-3	TGTGCCAGCAGTGTTGGACTTAGAGATACGCAGTATTTT	CASSVGLRDTQYF
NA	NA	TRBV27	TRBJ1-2	TGTGCCAGCAGTCCTCGTCCCGCCTTAATCGTAGATGGCTACACCTTC	CASSPRPALIVDGYTF
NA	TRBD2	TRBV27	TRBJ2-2	TGTGCCTCCCGCCAGGCGGGAGAGGAGCTCAACACCGGGGAGCTGTTTTTT	CASRQAGEELNTGELFF
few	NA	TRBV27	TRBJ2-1	TGTGCCAGCAGTTTAGAAGGTCCCCCGGCGGAGAGCTCCTACAATGAGCAGTTCTTC	CASSLEGPPAESSYNEQFF
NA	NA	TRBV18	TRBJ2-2	TGTGCCAGCTCACCACAGGTGATCGGGGAATCCGGGGAGCTGTTTTTT	CASSPQVIGESGELFF
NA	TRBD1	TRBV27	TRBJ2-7	TGTGCCAGCAGCCTTGGACAGGGGGCGCGTGAGCAGTACTTC	CASSLGQGAREQYF
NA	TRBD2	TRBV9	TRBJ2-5	TGTGCCAGCAGCGGCCCACACAGCGGGAAGTACCAAGAGACCCAGTACTTC	CASSGPHSGKYQETQYF
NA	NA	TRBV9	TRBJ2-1	TGTGCCAGCAGCGTGTCCCTAGTTACCTACAATGAGCAGTTCTTC	CASSVSLVTYNEQFF
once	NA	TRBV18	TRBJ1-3	TGTGCCAGCTCCAGACAGGCAGACTCTGGAAACACCATATATTTT	CASSRQADSGNTIYF
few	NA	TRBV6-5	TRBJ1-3	TGTGCCAGCAGTTATGACGGGGGCTCTGGAAACACCATATATTTT	CASSYDGGSGNTIYF
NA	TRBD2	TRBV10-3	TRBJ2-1	TGTGCCATCAGTGAGTCTGGCGGGAGGTACAATGAGCAGTTCTTC	CAISESGGRYNEQFF
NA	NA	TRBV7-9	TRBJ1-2	TGTGCCAGCAGCTTAGTCGGGGGCTATGGCTACACCTTC	CASSLVGGYGYTF
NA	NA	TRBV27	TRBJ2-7	TGTGCCAGCAGTCCCGAAGGGGTTTGGGGCTACGAGCAGTACTTC	CASSPEGVWGYEQYF
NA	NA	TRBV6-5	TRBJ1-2	TGTGCCAGCAGTTACACCGGGACAAGGGGCTACACCTTC	CASSYTGTRGYTF
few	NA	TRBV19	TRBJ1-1	TGTGCCAGTATCGGACTTTTAGCTGAAGCTTTCTTT	CASIGLLAEAFF
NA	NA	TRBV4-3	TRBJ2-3	TGCGCCAGCAGCCAGGACGACTACCTCGGAAGGGATACGCAGTATTTT	CASSQDDYLGRDTQYF
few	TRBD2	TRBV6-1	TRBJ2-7	TGTGCCAGCAGTGAAAACACTAGCGGGGCCTACGAGCAGTACTTC	CASSENTSGAYEQYF
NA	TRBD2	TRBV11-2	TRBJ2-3	TGTGCCAGCAGCTTAGATAGCGGGGTTAGCACAGATACGCAGTATTTT	CASSLDSGVSTDTQYF
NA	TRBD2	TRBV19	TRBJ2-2	TGTGCCAGCCGGGGGGGGGCTGCCGGGGAGCTGTTTTTT	CASRGGAAGELFF
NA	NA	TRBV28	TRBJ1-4	TGTGCCAGCAGTTTAGGAGGATTGAGGGTCCGCGAAAAACTGTTTTTT	CASSLGGLRVREKLFF
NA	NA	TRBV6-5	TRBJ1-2	TGTGCCAGCAGTCCCAGCAGGGCGCCAGGGGGCTACACCTTC	CASSPSRAPGGYTF
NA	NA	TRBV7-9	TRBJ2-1	TGTGCCAGCAGCCAAAGGGGCGAGCAGTTCTTC	CASSQRGEQFF
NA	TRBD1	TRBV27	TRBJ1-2	TGTGCCAGCAGTCTCCGGACAGGGGGCATAGGCTACACCTTC	CASSLRTGGIGYTF
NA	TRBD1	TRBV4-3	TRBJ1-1	TGCGCCAGCAGCCAAAAACCGGGACAGGGAAGTTGGAACACTGAAGCTTTCTTT	CASSQKPGQGSWNTEAFF
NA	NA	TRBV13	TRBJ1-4	TGTGCCAGCAGCGTGGAGGGGCAAAATGAAAAACTGTTTTTT	CASSVEGQNEKLFF
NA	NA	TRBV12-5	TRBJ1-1	TGTGCTAGTGGTTTGGGCCTTACAACGGAGGGAACTGAAGCTTTCTTT	CASGLGLTTEGTEAFF
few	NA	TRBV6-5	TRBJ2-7	TGTGCCAGCAGTTTCCACAGATACACGGACGAGCAGTACTTC	CASSFHRYTDEQYF
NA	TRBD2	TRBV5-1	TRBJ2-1	TGCGCCAGCAGCTTGGTGGGGCTAGCGGGAGGAGGGTACAATGAGCAGTTCTTC	CASSLVGLAGGGYNEQFF
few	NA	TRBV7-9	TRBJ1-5	TGTGCCAGCAGCTTAGACACGGGGAATCAGCCCCAGCATTTT	CASSLDTGNQPQHF
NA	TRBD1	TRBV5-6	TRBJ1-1	TGTGCCAGCAGCTTGGGGGACAGGGGCGAAGGCACTGAAGCTTTCTTT	CASSLGDRGEGTEAFF
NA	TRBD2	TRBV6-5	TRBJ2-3	TGTGCCAGCAGTTACTCGGGGACTAGCCTAGATACGCAGTATTTT	CASSYSGTSLDTQYF
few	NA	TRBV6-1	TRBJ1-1	TGTGCCAGCAGCCCACAGGGGAACACTGAAGCTTTCTTT	CASSPQGNTEAFF